The 21 T cell receptor beta chains in this list originate from one sample, sequenced in a study of blood T cell repertoires in COVID-19. Profiled with immunoSEQ multiplex PCR; TCRdb holds only in-frame clones, not every one. The repertoire consists of about 110,000 clones, with roughly 80% occurring once and the leading ten covering 9.4%. The sequenced material came from peripheral blood. These receptors all come from a woman between 65 and 79 years old with acute or convalescent COVID-19.

This clone turned up a few times. This rearrangement joins TRBV6-5 to TRBJ1-2; D is undetermined. This CDR3 spans 12 amino acids. Trimming removed 7 bases from V and 7 bases from J, with 13 bases in between. Germline loops: CDR1 MNHEY, CDR2 SVGAGI. CDR3 sequence reads: CASTGLTPGYTF. The CDR3 coding sequence is TGTGCCAGCACCGGGTTAACACCTGGCTACACCTTC.

This chain uses TRBV20-1 with TRBJ1-2; maybe TRBD1 (5 bases). The germline gives CDR1 DFQATT, CDR2 SNEGSKA (reference sequence). Trimming left V 3 bases short and J 7 bases short, with 9 bases between. The CDR3 covers 11 residues. DNA of the CDR3: TGCAGTGCTAGGGGACTAGTTGGCTACACCTTC. As protein: CSARGLVGYTF.

The V call is TRBV7-9, the J call TRBJ1-4, with 9 bases aligning to TRBD1. The trim removed 1 base at V and 0 bases at J, leaving 0 bases unmatched. The CDR3 runs 16 residues. In germline, CDR1 is SEHNR, CDR2 FQNEAQ (reference sequence). Here the CDR3 reads CASSLGQGATNEKLFF. The CDR3 DNA reads TGTGCCAGCAGCTTAGGACAGGGGGCAACTAATGAAAAACTGTTTTTT.

The chain couples TRBV27 to TRBJ1-2; TRBD1 matches at 9 bases. Germline values: CDR1 MNHEY, CDR2 SMNVEV (reference sequence). The CDR3 is 13 residues long. The J segment lost 8 bases and the V segment lost 5 bases, leaving 6 bases of the junction unmatched. The CDR3 DNA reads as TGTGCCAGCAGTCCAGGGACAGGGATCGGCTACACCTTC. Translating gives CASSPGTGIGYTF.

There are a few counts of this clone. The CDR3: CASSASRQGMGETQYF. The CDR3 DNA sequence: TGTGCCAGCAGCGCTAGTAGACAGGGAATGGGCGAGACCCAGTACTTC. The chain employs TRBV7-8 and TRBJ2-5; 7 nucleotides align to TRBD1. Germline V gene data show CDR1 as SGHVS and CDR2 as FQNEAQ. Unmatched junction bases numbered 14, after V lost 5 bases and J lost 5 bases. This CDR3 has 16 amino acids.

The rearrangement joins TRBV28 to TRBJ1-6; no clear D. V lost 6 bases and J 14 bases, leaving 17 bases between the germline ends. In germline, CDR1 is MDHEN, CDR2 SYDVKM. The CDR3 sequence is 13 residues long. The CDR3 DNA follows: TGTGCCAGCAGCCCAACAGCCCCCCCGGCCCTCCACTTT. This gives the protein CASSPTAPPALHF.

The chain couples TRBV3-1 (or the pseudogene TRBV3-2) to TRBJ2-1; 11 positions agree with TRBD2. Germline V gene sequence: CDR1 LGHDT, CDR2 YNNKEL (reference sequence). The CDR3 totals 15 residues. Trimming removed 4 bases from V and 7 bases from J; junction bases left unmatched: 6. The CDR3 nucleotides read TGTGCCAGCAGCCGTAGCGGGGGGGTCTCGAATGAGCAGTTCTTC. It translates to CASSRSGGVSNEQFF.

The chain has TRBV5-6 and TRBJ1-6; 8 bases agree with TRBD1. CDR1 is SGHDT and CDR2 is YYEEEE in the germline V gene. Trimming cost V 0 bases and J 9 bases; bases outside gene matches: 8. This CDR3 has 16 residues. CDR3 nucleotide sequence: TGTGCCAGCAGCTTGGCAGGGGGCTATTCGTTTTCACCCCTCCACTTT. It is translated as CASSLAGGYSFSPLHF.

Turning to this clone: One end of the junction does not line up with germline, which may come from a read error. The sample carries other DNA sequences with the same CDR3. This chain connects TRBV27 to TRBJ1-3; D gene uncertain. Germline V gives CDR1 MNHEY, CDR2 SMNVEV (reference sequence). This CDR3 spans 12 amino acids. CDR3 coding DNA: TGCGCCAGCAGTTTATCCCAGTACACCATATATTTT. Translation: CASSLSQYTIYF.

In this sample, this clone turned up once. This chain connects TRBV24-1 to TRBJ2-7; D is unresolved. The CDR3 loop spans 12 amino acids. From germline, CDR1 is KGHDR and CDR2 SFDVKD. V lost 3 bases, J lost 6 bases, and 8 bases lay in between. CDR3 residues: CATSDPLSEQYF. DNA for the CDR3: TGTGCCACCAGTGATCCTTTATCCGAGCAGTACTTC.

The chain is built from TRBV4-2 and TRBJ1-5, with D possibly TRBD1 on 6 matching bases. Deletions cut 3 bases from V and 4 bases from J, with 16 bases between. This CDR3 comprises 16 residues. Germline V CDR1 and CDR2: LGHNA, YNFKEQ. The CDR3 here is CASSHGSRGENQPQHF. DNA for the CDR3: TGTGCCAGCAGCCACGGAAGCAGGGGCGAGAATCAGCCCCAGCATTTT.

V and J are TRBV21-1 and TRBJ2-3; TRBD2, the table's D call, was not compared with the DNA. TRBV21-1 is reported as a pseudogene. The CDR3 sequence is 16 residues long. CDR3 nucleotide sequence: TGTGCCAGCAGCAAACTGGGCGGGAGCGTCGCAGATACGCAGTATTTT. Translated, it gives CASSKLGGSVADTQYF.

The V call is TRBV5-1, the J call TRBJ2-3, with D tentatively TRBD1 (6 bases). The V end was cut by 0 bases, the J end by 5 bases, with 10 bases between. CDR1 is SGHRS and CDR2 is YFSETQ in the germline V gene. The CDR3 extends over 14 amino acids. DNA of the CDR3: TGCGCCAGCAGCTTGGGGGGGCCTGAAGATACGCAGTATTTT. Encoded protein: CASSLGGPEDTQYF.

As for this clone: This sample includes further DNA sequences coding for the same CDR3. The rearrangement joins TRBV30 to TRBJ1-5, with D possibly being TRBD1 (5 bases). Per germline, CDR1 GTSNPN and CDR2 SVGIG (reference sequence). There are 13 residues in the CDR3. Trimming pared 2 bases from V and 4 bases from J, leaving 9 bases between. DNA for the CDR3: TGTGCCTGGAGTCCTGACAGAAATCAGCCCCAGCATTTT. It translates to CAWSPDRNQPQHF.

This chain uses TRBV5-5 with TRBJ2-1; 7 bases map to TRBD1. Unmatched junction bases numbered 6, after V lost 3 bases and J lost 6 bases. Per the germline V gene, CDR1 is SGHKS and CDR2 is YYEKEE (reference sequence). The length of the CDR3 is 14 residues. The CDR3 spells CASSYGQATNEQFF. CDR3 DNA sequence: TGTGCCAGCAGCTATGGACAGGCTACCAATGAGCAGTTCTTC. The whole variable domain, filled in from reference TRBV5-5 and TRBJ2-1, reads DAGVTQSPTHLIKTRGQQVTLRCSPISGHKSVSWYQQVLGQGPQFIFQYYEKEERGRGNFPDRFSARQFPNYSSELNVNALLLGDSALYLCASSYGQATNEQFFGPGTRLTVL.

The rearrangement links TRBV7-8 to TRBJ2-7; 7 nucleotides align to TRBD1. CDR1 SGHVS and CDR2 FQNEAQ come from the germline V gene. The ends lost 3 bases at V and 4 bases at J; junction bases unmatched: 9. This CDR3 spans 15 amino acids. This CDR3 reads CASSLVGQALYEQYF. The CDR3 DNA is TGTGCCAGCAGCTTGGTAGGACAGGCCCTGTACGAGCAGTACTTC.

This sequence joins TRBV19 and TRBJ2-7; 11 bases align to TRBD2. The length of the CDR3 is 15 residues. The V gene end was trimmed by 5 bases and the J gene end by 2 bases; junction bases not matched to a gene: 5. CDR1 LNHDA and CDR2 SQIVND come from the germline V gene (reference sequence). The CDR3 DNA sequence: TGTGCCAGTAGTGGACTAGCGGGCGATGCCTACGAGCAGTACTTC. This codes for CASSGLAGDAYEQYF.

This clone has more than one count but fewer than ten. V usage is TRBV29-1 and J usage is TRBJ2-7; 9 nucleotides match TRBD1. Germline V CDR1 and CDR2: SQVTM, ANQGSEA. After removal of 4 bases from V and 3 bases from J, the junction contained 4 bases not matched to a gene. The CDR3 has 13 amino acids. DNA of the CDR3: TGCAGCGTTGCTGGGACAGGGAACTACGAGCAGTACTTC. It yields the protein CSVAGTGNYEQYF.

The rearrangement links TRBV2 to TRBJ1-4; TRBD1 matches at 11 bases. Germline values: CDR1 SNHLY, CDR2 FYNNEI. J was trimmed by 4 bases and V by 4 bases; bases with no gene match: 11. The CDR3 has 18 residues. The CDR3 loop reads CASSGGTGGRPLNEKLFF. The CDR3, as DNA: TGTGCCAGCAGTGGTGGGACAGGGGGTCGCCCTCTTAATGAAAAACTGTTTTTT. Full variable domain (remainder filled in from reference TRBV2 and TRBJ1-4): EPEVTQTPSHQVTQMGQEVILRCVPISNHLYFYWYRQILGQKVEFLVSFYNNEISEKSEIFDDQFSVERPDGSNFTLKIRSTKLEDSAMYFCASSGGTGGRPLNEKLFFGSGTQLSVL.

In the case of this clone: Relative to the germline gene, one junction end is altered; a read error may explain this. The chain combines TRBV12-3 or TRBV12-4 with TRBJ2-7; 10 bases are shared with TRBD2. The CDR3 is made up of 13 amino acids. CDR3 DNA sequence: TGTGCCAGCAGTTTAGGTAGCGGGGGGTCCCCGGGGTTC. As protein: CASSLGSGGSPGF.

The genes are TRBV4-2 and TRBJ2-1, with D maybe TRBD1 (6 bases). CDR1 is LGHNA and CDR2 is YNFKEQ in the germline V gene. V was trimmed by 2 bases and J by 8 bases, leaving 13 bases between them. This CDR3 contains 14 residues. CDR3 loop: CASSQILGAYEQFF. CDR3 DNA: TGTGCCAGCAGCCAAATCCTGGGGGCTTATGAGCAGTTCTTC.